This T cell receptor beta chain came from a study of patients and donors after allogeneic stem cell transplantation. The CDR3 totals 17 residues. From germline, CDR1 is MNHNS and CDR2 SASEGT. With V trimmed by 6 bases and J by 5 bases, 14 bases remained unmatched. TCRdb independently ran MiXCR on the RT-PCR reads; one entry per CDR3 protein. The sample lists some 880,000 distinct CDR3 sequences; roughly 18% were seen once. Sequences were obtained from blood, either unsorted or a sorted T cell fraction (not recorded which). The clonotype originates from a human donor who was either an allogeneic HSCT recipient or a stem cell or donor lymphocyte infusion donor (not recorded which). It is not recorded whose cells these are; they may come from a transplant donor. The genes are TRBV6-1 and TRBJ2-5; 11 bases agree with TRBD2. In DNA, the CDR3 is TGTGCCAGCAGCCGCCGGGGTAGCGGGGGGGCACGGGAGACCCAGTACTTC. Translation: CASSRRGSGGARETQYF.